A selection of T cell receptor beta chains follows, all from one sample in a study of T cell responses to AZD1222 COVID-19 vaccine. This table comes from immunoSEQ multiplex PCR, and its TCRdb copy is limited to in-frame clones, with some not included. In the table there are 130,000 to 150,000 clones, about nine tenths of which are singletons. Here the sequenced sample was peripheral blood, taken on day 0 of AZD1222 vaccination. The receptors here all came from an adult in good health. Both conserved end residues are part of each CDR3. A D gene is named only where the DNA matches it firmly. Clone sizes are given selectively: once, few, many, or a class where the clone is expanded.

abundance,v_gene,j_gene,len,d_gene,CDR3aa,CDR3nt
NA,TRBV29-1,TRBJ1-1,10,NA,CSVTNTEAFF,TGCAGCGTTACGAACACTGAAGCTTTCTTT
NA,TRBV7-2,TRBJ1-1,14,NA,CASRLMGGRPEAFF,TGTGCCAGCAGATTAATGGGGGGAAGACCTGAAGCTTTCTTT
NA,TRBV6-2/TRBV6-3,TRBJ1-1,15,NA,CASSYSVRGPLEAFF,TGTGCCAGCAGTTACTCCGTCAGGGGTCCTCTTGAAGCTTTCTTT
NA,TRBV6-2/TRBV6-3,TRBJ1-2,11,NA,CASSYSYGYTF,TGTGCCAGCAGTTACAGTTATGGCTACACCTTC
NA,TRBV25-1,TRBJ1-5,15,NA,CASSGGHDSNQPQHF,TGTGCCAGCAGTGGGGGACACGATAGCAATCAGCCCCAGCATTTT
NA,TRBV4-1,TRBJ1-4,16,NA,CASSQGAGTSSEKLFF,TGCGCCAGCAGCCAAGGGGCCGGGACATCCTCCGAAAAACTGTTTTTT
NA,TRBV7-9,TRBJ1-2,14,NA,CASSRPTGLGGYTF,TGTGCCAGCAGCCGACCAACAGGGTTGGGAGGCTACACCTTC
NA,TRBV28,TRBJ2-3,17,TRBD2,CASSNAEASGGRGTQYF,TGTGCCAGCAGTAACGCGGAGGCTAGCGGGGGGCGGGGTACGCAGTATTTT
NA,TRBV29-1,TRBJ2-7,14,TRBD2,CSVGPSGAKYEQYF,TGCAGCGTTGGACCTAGCGGGGCGAAATACGAGCAGTACTTC
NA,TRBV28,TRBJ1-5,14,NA,CASSPDSLTQPQHF,TGTGCCAGCAGTCCTGACAGTCTAACGCAGCCCCAGCATTTT
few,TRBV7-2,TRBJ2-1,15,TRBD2,CASSYLAGGPIEQFF,TGTGCCAGCAGCTACCTAGCGGGGGGGCCTATTGAGCAGTTCTTC
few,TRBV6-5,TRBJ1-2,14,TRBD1,CASRIGQGGYGYTF,TGTGCCAGCAGAATAGGACAGGGAGGCTATGGCTACACCTTC
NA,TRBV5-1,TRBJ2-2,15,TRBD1,CASSLGQGDTGELFF,TGCGCCAGCAGCTTGGGGCAGGGGGACACCGGGGAGCTGTTTTTT
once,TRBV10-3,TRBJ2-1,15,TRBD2,CAISEAQRGYNEQFF,TGTGCCATCAGTGAAGCCCAGCGGGGGTACAATGAGCAGTTCTTC
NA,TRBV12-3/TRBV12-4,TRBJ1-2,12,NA,CASSLGERGYTF,TGTGCCAGCAGTTTAGGGGAGAGGGGCTACACCTTC
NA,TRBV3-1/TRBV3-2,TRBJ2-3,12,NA,CASSPTTDTQYF,TGTGCCAGCAGCCCGACCACAGATACGCAGTATTTT
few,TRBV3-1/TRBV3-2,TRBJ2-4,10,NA,CANPKNIQYF,TGTGCCAATCCGAAAAACATTCAGTACTTC
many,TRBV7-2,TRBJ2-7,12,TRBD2,CASSGAGYEQYF,TGTGCCAGCAGCGGAGCGGGGTACGAGCAGTACTTC
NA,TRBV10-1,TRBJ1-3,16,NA,CASSEAVGIRLDTIYF,TGCGCCAGCAGTGAGGCGGTGGGAATACGACTAGACACCATATATTTT
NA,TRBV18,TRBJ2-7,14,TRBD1,CASSSDRGTYEQYF,TGTGCCAGCTCCTCAGACAGGGGGACCTACGAGCAGTACTTC
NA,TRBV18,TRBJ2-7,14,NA,CASSPTQGNYEQYF,TGTGCCAGCTCACCAACACAGGGTAACTACGAGCAGTACTTC
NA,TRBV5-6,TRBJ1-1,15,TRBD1,CASSYSGQGYTEAFF,TGTGCCAGCAGCTACTCGGGACAGGGGTACACTGAAGCTTTCTTT
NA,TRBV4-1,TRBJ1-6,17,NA,CASSRGTVPIDRSPLHF,TGCGCCAGCAGCCGAGGGACGGTCCCCATCGATCGATCACCCCTCCACTTT
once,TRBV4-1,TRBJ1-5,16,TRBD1,CASSQAGTVSNQPQHF,TGCGCCAGCAGCCAAGCTGGGACAGTTAGCAATCAGCCCCAGCATTTT
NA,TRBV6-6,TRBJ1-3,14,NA,CASSLQGGGNTIYF,TGTGCCAGCAGTCTTCAGGGCGGGGGGAACACCATATATTTT
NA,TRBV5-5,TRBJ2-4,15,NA,CASSKIQGEGNIQYF,TGTGCCAGCAGCAAGATACAGGGAGAGGGGAACATTCAGTACTTC
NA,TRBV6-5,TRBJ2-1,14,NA,CASSYRLVHNEQFF,TGTGCCAGCAGTTACAGACTAGTCCACAATGAGCAGTTCTTC
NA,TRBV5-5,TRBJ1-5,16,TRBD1,CASSLGGGQGRQPQHF,TGTGCCAGCAGCCTCGGCGGGGGACAGGGGAGGCAGCCCCAGCATTTT
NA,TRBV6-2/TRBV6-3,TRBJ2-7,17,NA,CASSYQLGTFSSYEQYF,TGTGCCAGCAGTTATCAGCTGGGAACCTTTAGCTCCTACGAGCAGTACTTC
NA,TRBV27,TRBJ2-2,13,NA,CASWTVNTGELFF,TGTGCCAGTTGGACAGTCAACACCGGGGAGCTGTTTTTT
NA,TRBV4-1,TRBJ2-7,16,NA,CASSQEVGVGSYEQYF,TGCGCCAGCAGCCAAGAGGTAGGGGTTGGTTCCTACGAGCAGTACTTC
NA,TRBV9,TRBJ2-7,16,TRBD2,CASSVGLSGGDMVQYF,TGTGCCAGCAGCGTAGGTTTGAGCGGGGGGGATATGGTGCAGTACTTC
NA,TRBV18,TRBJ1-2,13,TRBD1,CASSPGTEYGYTF,TGTGCCAGCTCACCAGGGACAGAGTATGGCTACACCTTC
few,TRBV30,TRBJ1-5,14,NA,CAWGKGYGNQPQHF,TGTGCCTGGGGGAAGGGGTATGGCAATCAGCCCCAGCATTTT
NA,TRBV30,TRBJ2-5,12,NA,CASLTVGETQYF,TGTGCCTCCCTTACGGTTGGGGAGACCCAGTACTTC
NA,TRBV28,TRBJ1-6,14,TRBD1,CASKPTGGRSPLHF,TGTGCCAGCAAGCCGACAGGGGGCCGGTCACCCCTCCACTTT
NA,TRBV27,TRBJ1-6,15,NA,CASSSWTATGSPLHF,TGTGCCAGCAGTTCTTGGACAGCTACCGGTTCACCCCTCCACTTT
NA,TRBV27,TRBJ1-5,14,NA,CASSTFTGNQPQHF,TGTGCCAGCAGTACATTCACAGGGAATCAGCCCCAGCATTTT
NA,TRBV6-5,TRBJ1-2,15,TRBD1,CASSSPGQANYGYTF,TGTGCCAGCAGTTCCCCGGGACAGGCCAACTATGGCTACACCTTC
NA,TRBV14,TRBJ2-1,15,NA,CASSQWVGPYNEQFF,TGTGCCAGCAGCCAATGGGTGGGTCCCTACAATGAGCAGTTCTTC
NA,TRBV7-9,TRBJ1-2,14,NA,CASSLEWVNYGYTF,TGTGCCAGCAGCTTAGAATGGGTTAACTATGGCTACACCTTC
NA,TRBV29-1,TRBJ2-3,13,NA,CSVEIPGADTQYF,TGCAGCGTTGAAATCCCGGGGGCAGATACGCAGTATTTT
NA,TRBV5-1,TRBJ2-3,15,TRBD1,CASSAGGMKTDTQYF,TGCGCCAGCAGCGCAGGGGGAATGAAGACAGATACGCAGTATTTT
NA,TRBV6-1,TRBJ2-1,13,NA,CASSEVGYNEQFF,TGTGCCAGCAGTGAGGTCGGATACAATGAGCAGTTCTTC
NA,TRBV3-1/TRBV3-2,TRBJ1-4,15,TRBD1,CASSLSGTGREKLFF,TGTGCCAGCAGCCTTTCCGGGACAGGGCGAGAAAAACTGTTTTTT
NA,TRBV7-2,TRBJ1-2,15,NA,CASSLEAGGGYGYTF,TGTGCCAGCAGCTTAGAAGCCGGGGGAGGCTATGGCTACACCTTC
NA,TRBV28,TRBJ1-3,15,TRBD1,CASSLRGPGGNTIYF,TGTGCCAGCAGTTTAAGGGGGCCGGGGGGAAACACCATATATTTT
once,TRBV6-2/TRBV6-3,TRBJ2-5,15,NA,CASSSRDWSKETQYF,TGTGCCAGCAGTTCTCGGGACTGGAGTAAAGAGACCCAGTACTTC
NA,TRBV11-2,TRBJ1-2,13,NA,CASSPLANYGYTF,TGTGCCAGCAGCCCTCTAGCTAACTATGGCTACACCTTC
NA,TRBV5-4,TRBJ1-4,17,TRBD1,CASSLSRAGQGYEKLFF,TGTGCCAGCAGCTTGAGCAGAGCCGGACAGGGCTATGAAAAACTGTTTTTT
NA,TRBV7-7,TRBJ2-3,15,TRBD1,CASSLTGASTDTQYF,TGTGCCAGCAGCTTGACAGGGGCTAGCACAGATACGCAGTATTTT
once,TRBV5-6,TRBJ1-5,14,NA,CASSLFGVSQPQHF,TGTGCCAGCAGCTTGTTCGGGGTGAGCCAGCCCCAGCATTTT
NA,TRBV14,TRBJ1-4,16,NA,CASSQGWTRTNEKLFF,TGTGCCAGCAGCCAGGGTTGGACAAGAACTAATGAAAAACTGTTTTTT
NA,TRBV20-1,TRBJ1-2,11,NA,CSAREAGPYTF,TGCAGTGCTAGAGAGGCAGGCCCCTACACCTTC
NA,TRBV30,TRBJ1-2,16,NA,CAWSALALLGVYGYTF,TGTGCCTGGAGTGCCCTAGCCCTTTTGGGTGTCTATGGCTACACCTTC
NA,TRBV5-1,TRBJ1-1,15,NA,CASSLPLGGDTEAFF,TGCGCCAGCAGCTTGCCCCTCGGAGGGGACACTGAAGCTTTCTTT
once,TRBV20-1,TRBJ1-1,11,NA,CSARENTEAFF,TGCAGTGCTAGGGAAAACACTGAAGCTTTCTTT
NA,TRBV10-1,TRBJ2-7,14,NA,CASSPGACPYEQYF,TGCGCCAGCAGTCCCGGGGCGTGCCCGTACGAGCAGTACTTC